This entry lists 32 T cell receptor beta chains sequenced from one sample in a study of blood T cell repertoires in COVID-19. TCRdb keeps only in-frame clones here, not all; method: immunoSEQ multiplex PCR. The sample shows 200,000 to 300,000 clones, 84% of them seen only once. Sample: peripheral blood. Receptors originate from a human donor in a cohort sampled during active COVID-19.

The CDR3 sequence is CASSLRLAGGGTDTQYF. CDR3 nucleotides: TGTGCCAGCAGCTTGAGGTTGGCGGGAGGAGGCACAGATACGCAGTATTTT. This sequence joins TRBV7-6 and TRBJ2-3, with 8 bases lining up with TRBD2. CDR1 is SGHVS and CDR2 is FNYEAQ in the germline V gene. The CDR3 spans 17 residues. V lost 3 bases and J lost 1; bases outside the gene matches: 9.

The chain links TRBV6-5 to TRBJ1-1; weak D call: TRBD1 (6 bases). The V and J ends lost 11 bases and 4 bases respectively, with 17 bases between them. This CDR3 region has 13 residues. Germline assignment: CDR1 MNHEY and CDR2 SVGAGI. CDR3 residues: CAARGAVGTEAFF. CDR3 nucleotides: TGTGCCGCCCGGGGGGCTGTGGGCACTGAAGCTTTCTTT.

The chain joins TRBV9 to TRBJ2-5; TRBD1 aligns across 7 bases. The germline V gene has CDR1 SGDLS and CDR2 YYNGEE. The CDR3 consists of 14 residues. The V and J ends lost 4 bases and 5 bases, in that order; junction bases with no gene match: 8. The CDR3 DNA reads as TGTGCCAGCAGCCCACGACCCAGGGGGGAGACCCAGTACTTC. This gives the protein CASSPRPRGETQYF.

The rearrangement joins TRBV5-4 to TRBJ2-5, with 12 bases identical to TRBD2. There are 15 residues in the CDR3. V was pared by 0 bases and J by 5 bases, with 2 bases of the junction left unmatched. CDR1 is SGHNT, CDR2 YYREEE, per germline (reference sequence). The CDR3 sequence: CASSLASGRGETQYF. The CDR3 DNA sequence: TGTGCCAGCAGCTTGGCTAGCGGGAGGGGCGAGACCCAGTACTTC.

Concerning this clone: Additional DNA sequences in this sample encode the identical CDR3. This rearrangement joins TRBV18 to TRBJ1-4; 9 nucleotides match TRBD1. V shed 3 bases and J 8 bases; nucleotides not matched to a gene: 4. The CDR3 is 14 residues long. Germline-derived CDR1 and CDR2 are KGHSH and LQKENI. In DNA form, the CDR3 reads TGTGCCAGCTCACCGGGACAGGGTAACGAAAAACTGTTTTTT. This codes for CASSPGQGNEKLFF.

About this clone: At one of its ends the junction is not consistent with the germline gene, which may arise from a read error. The chain has TRBV7-7 and TRBJ1-1; 9 positions match TRBD1. This CDR3 has 16 residues. CDR1 and CDR2 (germline): SSHAT, FNYEAQ (reference sequence). CDR3 bases: TGTGCTAGCAGCTTACAGGGGGCGAAATTGAACACTGAAGCTTTCTTT. Its translation is CASSLQGAKLNTEAFF.

In this sample, this clone turned up a few times. CDR3 DNA sequence: TGTGCCAGCAGCTTAGTCGACAGGGCCGCGGGAAACACCATATATTTT. It encodes CASSLVDRAAGNTIYF. The chain carries TRBV7-9 and TRBJ1-3, with 7 bases lining up with TRBD1. Per the germline V gene, CDR1 is SEHNR and CDR2 is FQNEAQ (reference sequence). With V trimmed by 1 base and J by 4 bases, 7 bases remained unmatched. This CDR3 is 16 amino acids long.

The genes are TRBV10-3 and TRBJ2-7; no clear D gene. Germline V gene sequence: CDR1 ENHRY, CDR2 SYGVKD. The CDR3 has 14 amino acids. Trimming removed 8 bases at V and 0 bases at J, with 14 bases between. For the CDR3, the DNA is TGTGCCATCTCATCAGAAAAAGTCTCCTACGAGCAGTACTTC. Protein: CAISSEKVSYEQYF.

The chain has TRBV7-9 and TRBJ2-1; 7 bases line up with TRBD1. The V segment lost 2 bases and the J segment 3 bases; nucleotides outside the gene matches: 7. Germline assignment: CDR1 SEHNR and CDR2 FQNEAQ (reference sequence). The CDR3 spans 16 residues. CDR3 nucleotides: TGTGCCAGCAGCTTAAGTTCGGCAGGGGGCTACAATGAGCAGTTCTTC. Amino acid sequence: CASSLSSAGGYNEQFF. Based on the CDR3 plus reference TRBV7-9 and TRBJ2-1, the full variable domain is DTGVSQNPRHKITKRGQNVTFRCDPISEHNRLYWYRQTLGQGPEFLTYFQNEAQLEKSRLLSDRFSAERPKGSFSTLEIQRTEQGDSAMYLCASSLSSAGGYNEQFFGPGTRLTVL.

V usage is TRBV11-2 and J usage is TRBJ2-5; 7 positions agree with TRBD2. The CDR3 runs to 15 residues. Trimming cost V 5 bases and J 5 bases; bases outside gene matches: 11. CDR1 and CDR2 (germline): SGHAT, FQNNGV. The CDR3: CASSPWAGVLETQYF. CDR3 DNA sequence: TGTGCCAGCAGCCCCTGGGCGGGGGTCTTGGAGACCCAGTACTTC.

This chain connects TRBV4-2 to TRBJ2-4, with 14 bases identical to TRBD2. With V trimmed by 3 bases and J by 12 bases, 4 bases remained unmatched. From germline, CDR1 is LGHNA and CDR2 YNFKEQ. This CDR3 spans 14 amino acids. CDR3 protein: CASSQGTSGRYQYF. The CDR3 bases are TGTGCCAGCAGCCAGGGGACTAGCGGGAGATATCAGTACTTC.

This chain joins TRBV18 and TRBJ1-3, with no clear D. Germline V lookup: CDR1 KGHSH, CDR2 LQKENI. This CDR3 region has 11 residues. Between the trimmed V and J ends, which lost 3 bases and 11 bases, there was a span of 8 bases. This CDR3 reads CASSPLDSIYF. DNA of the CDR3: TGTGCCAGCTCACCGTTAGATTCCATATATTTT.

The chain has TRBV9 and TRBJ2-1; D possibly corresponds to TRBD2 (6 bases). V was pared by 0 bases and J by 8 bases, with 12 bases between. This CDR3 has 14 amino acids. Germline-derived CDR1 and CDR2 are SGDLS and YYNGEE. As DNA, the CDR3 is TGTGCCAGCAGCGTAGCCCCAGCGGGCCATGAGCAGTTCTTC. This sequence encodes CASSVAPAGHEQFF.

The chain recombines TRBV4-3 with TRBJ1-2; D is ambiguous. Germline lookup yields CDR1 LGHNA and CDR2 YSLEER. Trimming stripped 6 bases from V and 4 bases from J, with 9 bases between. The CDR3 length is 12 residues. The CDR3 DNA sequence: TGCGCCAGCAGGATAGTACCCTATGGCTACACCTTC. Its protein is CASRIVPYGYTF.

The chain has TRBV6-5 and TRBJ2-7; 7 nucleotides agree with TRBD1. Germline V CDR1 and CDR2: MNHEY, SVGAGI. Trimming removed 4 bases from V and 7 bases from J; junction bases left unmatched: 7. The CDR3 totals 13 residues. In DNA form, the CDR3 reads TGTGCCAGCAGTTCCACAGGGGTTGGAGAGCAGTACTTC. Its protein is CASSSTGVGEQYF.

The CDR3 DNA reads as TGTGCCAGCAGTGAAGCGAGCGGGGGGACCGGGGAGCTGTTTTTT. Protein: CASSEASGGTGELFF. The V gene is TRBV2, the J gene TRBJ2-2, with TRBD2 matching 9 bases. CDR1 is SNHLY and CDR2 is FYNNEI in the germline V gene. Trimming cost V 0 bases and J 5 bases; bases outside gene matches: 1. The CDR3 is made up of 15 amino acids.

The rearrangement joins TRBV5-5 to TRBJ1-3; D is unresolved. The CDR3 loop spans 16 amino acids. Per germline, CDR1 SGHKS and CDR2 YYEKEE (reference sequence). Trimming cost V 3 bases and J 4 bases, with 17 bases left between them. For the CDR3, the DNA is TGTGCCAGCAGCTCCGCCACTCTTCAGACAGGAAACACCATATATTTT. Its protein is CASSSATLQTGNTIYF. Full variable domain (outside the CDR3, taken from reference TRBV5-5 and TRBJ1-3): DAGVTQSPTHLIKTRGQQVTLRCSPISGHKSVSWYQQVLGQGPQFIFQYYEKEERGRGNFPDRFSARQFPNYSSELNVNALLLGDSALYLCASSSATLQTGNTIYFGEGSWLTVV.

The chain has TRBV29-1 and TRBJ2-7, with 8 bases identical to TRBD1. The CDR3 totals 17 residues. J lost 2 bases, V lost 5 bases, and 17 bases had no gene match. From germline, CDR1 is SQVTM and CDR2 ANQGSEA. CDR3 DNA: TGCAGCGTTCTGACGTCCTTGCGGGACAGGACTACCTACGAGCAGTACTTC. Amino acid sequence: CSVLTSLRDRTTYEQYF.

A single count supports this clone. The chain joins TRBV20-1 to TRBJ1-1; D possibly corresponds to TRBD1 (5 bases). CDR1 is DFQATT and CDR2 is SNEGSKA in the germline V gene (reference sequence). This CDR3 comprises 17 residues. V lost 3 bases and J lost 1, with 21 bases in between. The CDR3: CSASTSALWGENTEAFF. The CDR3, as DNA: TGCAGTGCTAGTACATCCGCCTTGTGGGGGGAGAACACTGAAGCTTTCTTT.

V gene TRBV15 combines with J gene TRBJ2-3, with D maybe TRBD1 (6 bases). V lost 6 bases, J lost 5 bases, and 12 bases lay in between. The CDR3 consists of 13 residues. CDR1 and CDR2 from the germline V gene are LNHNV and YYDKDF (reference sequence). The CDR3 DNA reads TGTGCCACCAGACAGGGCTTCATAGATACGCAGTATTTT. This translates into CATRQGFIDTQYF.

The chain links TRBV7-2 to TRBJ2-3; D gene unclear. This CDR3 has 13 residues. From germline, CDR1 is SGHTA and CDR2 FQGNSA. V lost 4 bases to trimming and J lost 8 bases, with 13 bases between them. CDR3 protein: CASSSQTGGTQYF. Here the CDR3 DNA reads TGTGCCAGCAGCTCCCAGACTGGCGGTACGCAGTATTTT.

The rearrangement uses TRBV28 and TRBJ1-2, with a possible D match to TRBD1 (5 bases). Looked up from germline, CDR1 is MDHEN and CDR2 is SYDVKM. V lost 5 bases and J lost 2, with 15 bases in between. The CDR3 spans 15 residues. The CDR3 reads CASSPPFRVNYGYTF. CDR3 DNA sequence: TGTGCCAGCAGTCCGCCCTTCAGGGTGAACTATGGCTACACCTTC.

The genes are TRBV6-5 and TRBJ1-2; D ambiguous. The V gene lost 5 bases and the J gene lost 3 bases, with 7 bases spanning the gap. The CDR3 is made up of 12 amino acids. Looked up from germline, CDR1 is MNHEY and CDR2 is SVGAGI. The DNA for the CDR3 is TGTGCCAGCAGTAATTCCTACTATGGCTACACCTTC. Amino acids: CASSNSYYGYTF.

The chain links TRBV28 to TRBJ1-2; weak D call: TRBD1 (6 bases). This CDR3 has 14 residues. From germline, CDR1 is MDHEN and CDR2 SYDVKM. V gave up 5 bases and J gave up 6 bases, with 16 bases separating them. DNA for the CDR3: TGTGCCAGCAGTGTGGGGCAGGGGCGGGATGGCTACACCTTC. As protein: CASSVGQGRDGYTF.

The chain uses TRBV15 and TRBJ1-1; 9 bases match TRBD1. Germline-derived CDR1 and CDR2 are LNHNV and YYDKDF (reference sequence). This CDR3 contains 15 residues. J gave up 3 bases and V 2 bases, and 4 bases lay outside the gene matches. CDR3 coding DNA: TGTGCCACCAGCAGAATAGGACAGGGGTACACTGAAGCTTTCTTT. It yields the protein CATSRIGQGYTEAFF.

To note about this clone: This CDR3 is also generated by other DNA sequences in the sample. The chain uses TRBV5-1 and TRBJ1-1, with TRBD1 identical over 11 bases. V lost 5 bases and J lost 0; bases outside the gene matches: 6. The CDR3 loop spans 16 amino acids. The germline CDR1 and CDR2 sequences are SGHRS and YFSETQ. The CDR3 sequence is CASSPGTGGVNTEAFF. The CDR3 coding sequence is TGCGCCAGCAGTCCCGGGACAGGGGGTGTGAACACTGAAGCTTTCTTT.

This sequence joins TRBV10-2 and TRBJ2-7; the match to TRBD2 covers 10 bases. Per germline, CDR1 WSHSY and CDR2 SAAADI. After removal of 6 bases from V and 4 bases from J, the junction contained 9 bases not matched to a gene. This CDR3 is 15 amino acids long. CDR3 amino acids: CASSVTSGVAYEQYF. The CDR3, as DNA: TGCGCCAGCAGCGTAACTAGCGGGGTTGCTTACGAGCAGTACTTC.

The V call is TRBV11-2, the J call TRBJ1-3; the D gene is possibly TRBD1 (6 bases). CDR1 and CDR2 (germline): SGHAT, FQNNGV. V was shortened by 2 bases and J by 4 bases, with 12 bases between the two germline ends. There are 15 residues in the CDR3. The CDR3, as DNA: TGTGCCAGCAGCTTAACGGGGGGGCGCGGAAACACCATATATTTT. Its translation is CASSLTGGRGNTIYF.

The chain employs TRBV5-4 and TRBJ2-5; a possible D gene is TRBD1 (6 bases). In germline, CDR1 is SGHNT, CDR2 YYREEE (reference sequence). This CDR3 has 16 residues. With 4 bases removed from V and 4 bases from J, the gap between germline ends came to 20 bases. The CDR3 loop is CASSPQVRGSGETQYF. The CDR3 nucleotides are TGTGCCAGCAGCCCCCAGGTCAGGGGCTCGGGAGAGACCCAGTACTTC.

This chain links TRBV18 with TRBJ2-3, with D possibly being TRBD2 (6 bases). With 3 bases removed from V and 0 bases from J, the gap between germline ends came to 10 bases. Germline values: CDR1 KGHSH, CDR2 LQKENI. The length of the CDR3 is 15 residues. The CDR3 DNA is TGTGCCAGCTCACCCGGTAGCGGTAGCACAGATACGCAGTATTTT. This gives the protein CASSPGSGSTDTQYF.

This clone was seen a handful of times. J is TRBJ2-5 and V is TRBV7-9, with TRBD1 matching over 7 bases. Unmatched junction bases numbered 6, after V lost 4 bases and J lost 4 bases. CDR3 size: 14 residues. Per germline, CDR1 SEHNR and CDR2 FQNEAQ (reference sequence). In DNA, the CDR3 is TGTGCCAGCAGCTCGTTACAGGGGACAGAGACCCAGTACTTC. This gives the protein CASSSLQGTETQYF. The complete variable domain, with remaining parts taken from reference TRBV7-9 and TRBJ2-5, reads DTGVSQNPRHKITKRGQNVTFRCDPISEHNRLYWYRQTLGQGPEFLTYFQNEAQLEKSRLLSDRFSAERPKGSFSTLEIQRTEQGDSAMYLCASSSLQGTETQYFGPGTRLLVL.

The chain combines TRBV5-1 with TRBJ1-1; D is ambiguous. V lost 4 bases and J lost 2, with 12 bases in between. Germline loops: CDR1 SGHRS, CDR2 YFSETQ. CDR3 size: 14 residues. Here the CDR3 reads CASSPQITNTEAFF. Here the CDR3 DNA reads TGCGCCAGCAGCCCTCAGATCACAAACACTGAAGCTTTCTTT.